A single sample is the source of the 20 T cell receptor beta chains below, sequenced in a study of blood T cell repertoires in COVID-19. Here immunoSEQ multiplex PCR was the method, and the copy in TCRdb shows in-frame clones only, minus some. Seen here are 200,000 or so clones, nearly 90% observed once, and the top ten hold 5.5% to 7%. The sequencing input was peripheral blood. The receptors derive from a woman aged 40-49 years who had recovered from COVID-19.

This chain joins TRBV7-6 and TRBJ2-1; 11 bases map to TRBD1. This CDR3 has 18 amino acids. The J segment lost 3 bases and the V segment lost 6 bases, leaving 13 bases of the junction unmatched. Germline V gene lookup returns CDR1 SGHVS and CDR2 FNYEAQ. The DNA of the CDR3 is TGTGCCAGCAGTAAAGATCTTATCGGGACAGGGGGCTACAATGAGCAGTTCTTC. As protein: CASSKDLIGTGGYNEQFF.

This chain connects TRBV2 to TRBJ2-3, with TRBD2 identical over 14 bases. J was trimmed by 2 bases and V by 3 bases; bases with no gene match: 1. Germline values: CDR1 SNHLY, CDR2 FYNNEI. The CDR3 length is 16 residues. The CDR3 loop reads CASSEGLAGVTDTQYF. The CDR3 nucleotides read TGTGCCAGCAGTGAGGGACTAGCGGGAGTCACAGATACGCAGTATTTT.

There are a few counts of this clone. The chain joins TRBV18 to TRBJ2-7; D is perhaps TRBD1 (5 bases). Deletions cut 6 bases from V and 4 bases from J, with 10 bases between. CDR1 and CDR2 (germline): KGHSH, LQKENI. The CDR3 is 12 residues long. Written as DNA, the CDR3 is TGTGCCAGCTCTCAAGACAGTTACGAGCAGTACTTC. It is translated as CASSQDSYEQYF.

This clone showed up just once. The rearrangement joins TRBV7-9 to TRBJ2-2; 8 nucleotides line up with TRBD2. V was pared by 4 bases and J by 4 bases, with 14 bases of the junction left unmatched. The CDR3 length is 18 residues. CDR1 and CDR2 from the germline V gene are SEHNR and FQNEAQ (reference sequence). CDR3 protein: CASSSRYGTGGRTGELFF. CDR3 nucleotides: TGTGCCAGCAGCTCCCGGTACGGTACGGGAGGGCGCACCGGGGAGCTGTTTTTT.

The J gene is TRBJ2-2, the V gene TRBV24-1; a weak D match, TRBD1 (6 bases). CDR3 length equals 17 residues. Germline V lookup: CDR1 KGHDR, CDR2 SFDVKD. Trimming left V 4 bases short and J 0 bases short, with 14 bases between. CDR3 sequence reads: CATSEPPGQTNTGELFF. In DNA form, the CDR3 reads TGTGCCACCAGTGAACCCCCGGGACAAACGAACACCGGGGAGCTGTTTTTT.

V gene TRBV10-3 combines with J gene TRBJ1-2, with 8 bases matching TRBD1. The V and J ends lost 2 bases and 3 bases, in that order; junction bases with no gene match: 2. The CDR3 has 14 residues. Looked up from germline, CDR1 is ENHRY and CDR2 is SYGVKD. The CDR3 coding sequence is TGTGCCATCAGTGAGAAGACAGGGGACTATGGCTACACCTTC. Its protein is CAISEKTGDYGYTF.

J is TRBJ1-5 and V is TRBV29-1; D is undetermined. The CDR3 runs to 11 residues. Germline loops: CDR1 SQVTM, CDR2 ANQGSEA. V was pared by 4 bases and J by 4 bases, with 5 bases between. CDR3 protein: CSVGGNQPQHF. CDR3 coding DNA: TGCAGCGTTGGAGGGAATCAGCCCCAGCATTTT. Full variable domain (outside the CDR3, taken from reference TRBV29-1 and TRBJ1-5): SAVISQKPSRDICQRGTSLTIQCQVDSQVTMMFWYRQQPGQSLTLIATANQGSEATYESGFVIDKFPISRPNLTFSTLTVSNMSPEDSSIYLCSVGGNQPQHFGDGTRLSIL.

The V call is TRBV19, the J call TRBJ1-5, with a tentative D call TRBD1 (5 bases). The CDR3 has 13 amino acids. V lost 6 bases and J lost 4, with 10 bases in between. Germline V lookup: CDR1 LNHDA, CDR2 SQIVND (reference sequence). Here the CDR3 reads CASSPNRNQPQHF. CDR3 in DNA: TGTGCCAGTAGCCCAAACAGGAATCAGCCCCAGCATTTT.

This sequence joins TRBV19 and TRBJ2-3; the D is unclear. This CDR3 is 15 amino acids long. V shed 1 base and J shed 1 base, with 9 bases lying between them. CDR1 is LNHDA, CDR2 SQIVND, per germline (reference sequence). The CDR3 reads CASSIAGPGTDTQYF. CDR3 nucleotides: TGTGCCAGTAGTATAGCTGGCCCAGGCACAGATACGCAGTATTTT.

This rearrangement joins TRBV2 to TRBJ1-1; TRBD1 agrees at 8 bases. Germline trimming cut 9 bases from V and 6 bases from J; bases unmatched to any gene: 6. This CDR3 has 12 residues. Germline CDR1 SNHLY, CDR2 FYNNEI. This CDR3 is CARGQGRAEAFF. The CDR3 DNA is TGTGCCAGAGGACAGGGCAGAGCTGAAGCTTTCTTT.

The chain joins TRBV19 to TRBJ2-5; D remains ambiguous. The V gene lost 8 bases and the J gene lost 2 bases, with 3 bases spanning the gap. The CDR3 is 10 amino acids. From germline, CDR1 is LNHDA and CDR2 SQIVND (reference sequence). CDR3 sequence (DNA): TGTGCCAGTCCACAAGAGACCCAGTACTTC. Protein: CASPQETQYF.

This clone was seen just once. The V call is TRBV4-1, the J call TRBJ2-1; 9 nucleotides match TRBD2. The V and J ends lost 4 bases and 6 bases, in that order; junction bases with no gene match: 10. The germline gives CDR1 MGHRA, CDR2 YSYEKL. This CDR3 is built from 16 residues. The CDR3 reads CASSRGGREVGNEQFF. Written as DNA, the CDR3 is TGCGCCAGCAGCCGGGGCGGGAGGGAGGTCGGCAATGAGCAGTTCTTC.

This clone showed up many times. The V call is TRBV6-2 or TRBV6-3, the J call TRBJ2-1, with D perhaps TRBD2 (6 bases). Trimming removed 6 bases at V and 6 bases at J, with 15 bases between. The CDR3 covers 14 residues. CDR1 and CDR2 from the germline V gene are MNHEY and SVGEGT. CDR3 DNA: TGTGCCAGCAGCCCCGGGACTCTCGTCAATGAGCAGTTCTTC. Protein: CASSPGTLVNEQFF.

The chain has TRBV2 and TRBJ2-7, with 9 bases lining up with TRBD1. This CDR3 comprises 12 residues. The V and J ends lost 6 bases and 4 bases, in that order; junction bases with no gene match: 1. Germline values: CDR1 SNHLY, CDR2 FYNNEI. CDR3 in amino acids: CASRGTGYEQYF. The CDR3 bases are TGTGCCAGCAGGGGGACAGGGTACGAGCAGTACTTC. The whole variable domain, remainder taken from reference TRBV2 and TRBJ2-7, is EPEVTQTPSHQVTQMGQEVILRCVPISNHLYFYWYRQILGQKVEFLVSFYNNEISEKSEIFDDQFSVERPDGSNFTLKIRSTKLEDSAMYFCASRGTGYEQYFGPGTRLTVT.

This clone has a single count. This rearrangement joins TRBV15 to TRBJ1-6, with a tentative D call TRBD1 (5 bases). This CDR3 comprises 16 residues. Germline-derived CDR1 and CDR2 are LNHNV and YYDKDF (reference sequence). V was cut by 1 base and J by 4 bases, with 11 bases left in between. CDR3 loop: CATSRGPDKYNSPLHF. As DNA, the CDR3 is TGTGCCACCAGCAGAGGCCCGGACAAATATAATTCACCCCTCCACTTT.

The chain has TRBV7-2 and TRBJ2-1, with 9 bases fitting TRBD2. The CDR3 has 15 amino acids. The V segment lost 6 bases and the J segment 4 bases; nucleotides outside the gene matches: 7. Germline V CDR1 and CDR2: SGHTA, FQGNSA. The CDR3 loop reads CASSSSGRLYNEQFF. DNA of the CDR3: TGTGCCAGCAGTTCAAGCGGGAGGCTTTACAATGAGCAGTTCTTC.

This chain connects TRBV3-1 (or the pseudogene TRBV3-2) to TRBJ2-1, with 11 nucleotides matching TRBD2. The V and J ends lost 4 bases and 7 bases, in that order; junction bases with no gene match: 24. The CDR3 runs 21 residues. CDR1 is LGHDT, CDR2 YNNKEL, per germline (reference sequence). The CDR3 sequence: CASSLIIPGLADHTRWNEQFF. CDR3 coding DNA: TGTGCCAGCAGCCTTATCATCCCGGGACTAGCGGACCACACGAGGTGGAATGAGCAGTTCTTC.

This sequence joins TRBV7-9 and TRBJ2-5; TRBD2 matches 9 bases. The germline V gene has CDR1 SEHNR and CDR2 FQNEAQ (reference sequence). The V segment lost 5 bases and the J segment 5 bases; nucleotides outside the gene matches: 6. CDR3 length: 14 amino acids. The CDR3 loop reads CASSPTLAGETQYF. CDR3 in DNA: TGTGCCAGCAGCCCCACACTAGCGGGCGAGACCCAGTACTTC.

This rearrangement joins TRBV5-4 to TRBJ2-1; 7 bases line up with TRBD1. Germline V CDR1 and CDR2: SGHNT, YYREEE (reference sequence). The CDR3 has 15 amino acids. Trimming at V came to 0 bases and at J to 4 bases, leaving 4 bases not matched to a gene. The CDR3 loop is CASSLEGAGYNEQFF. In DNA, the CDR3 is TGTGCCAGCAGCTTGGAGGGGGCAGGATACAATGAGCAGTTCTTC.

The chain has TRBV6-5 and TRBJ2-3, with 7 bases that match TRBD2. This CDR3 has 15 residues. CDR1 and CDR2 from the germline V gene are MNHEY and SVGAGI. CDR3 in DNA: TGTGCGGCGGGAGCATTTGGTTTGGGAGGAGATACGCAGTATTTT. Amino acids: CAAGAFGLGGDTQYF.